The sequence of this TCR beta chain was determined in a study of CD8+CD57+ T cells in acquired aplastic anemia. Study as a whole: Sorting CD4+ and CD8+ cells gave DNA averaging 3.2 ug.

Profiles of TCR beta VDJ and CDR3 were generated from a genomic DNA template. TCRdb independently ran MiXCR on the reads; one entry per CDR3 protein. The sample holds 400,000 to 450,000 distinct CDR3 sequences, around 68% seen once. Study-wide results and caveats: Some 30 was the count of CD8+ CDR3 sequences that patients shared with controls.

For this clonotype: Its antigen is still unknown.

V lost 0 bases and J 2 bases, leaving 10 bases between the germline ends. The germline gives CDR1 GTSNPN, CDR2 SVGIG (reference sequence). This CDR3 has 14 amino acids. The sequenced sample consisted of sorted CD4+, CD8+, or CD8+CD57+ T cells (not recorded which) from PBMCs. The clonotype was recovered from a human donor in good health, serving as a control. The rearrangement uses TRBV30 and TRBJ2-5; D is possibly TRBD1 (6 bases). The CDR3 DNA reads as TGTGCCTGGAGTGTCGACAGGCTACAAGAGACCCAGTACTTC. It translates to CAWSVDRLQETQYF.